Shown below are 20 T cell receptor beta chains from a single sample sequenced in a study of blood T cell repertoires in COVID-19. This table comes from immunoSEQ multiplex PCR, and its TCRdb copy is limited to in-frame clones, with some not included. The table lists more than 300,000 clones, about 87% of them singletons, with 1.5% to 2% in the top ten. The material sequenced was peripheral blood. The source is a woman in her twenties or thirties with COVID-19, enrolled during active disease.

This clone has a handful of counts. This chain uses TRBV4-2 with TRBJ2-2, with 8 bases fitting TRBD1. The CDR3 covers 13 residues. Germline CDR1 is LGHNA and CDR2 is YNFKEQ. J was trimmed by 14 bases and V by 2 bases; bases with no gene match: 7. CDR3 DNA: TGTGCCAGCAGCCAATTGGGGACAGGTCTTCTGTTTTTT. Its translation: CASSQLGTGLLFF.

The chain joins TRBV7-6 to TRBJ1-3; tentatively, D is TRBD1 (5 bases). The CDR3 is 19 residues long. V was shortened by 0 bases and J by 0 bases, with 18 bases between the two germline ends. Germline assignment: CDR1 SGHVS and CDR2 FNYEAQ. The CDR3 nucleotides read TGTGCCAGCAGCTTAGCGTGGAAGGGTGACAGATCCTCTGGAAACACCATATATTTT. Its translation is CASSLAWKGDRSSGNTIYF.

Turning to this clone: Relative to the germline gene, one junction end is altered; a read error may explain this. The chain links TRBV5-1 to TRBJ2-3, with D uncertain. Germline V lookup: CDR1 SGHRS, CDR2 YFSETQ. CDR3 size: 15 residues. The CDR3 loop is CASRLAILNTDTQYF. DNA for the CDR3: TGCGCCAGCAGATTGGCAATCCTAAACACAGATACGCAGTATTTT.

This chain links TRBV5-1 with TRBJ2-2, with TRBD1 matching 7 bases. J lost 4 bases, V lost 0 bases, and 6 bases had no gene match. The length of the CDR3 is 16 residues. CDR1 SGHRS and CDR2 YFSETQ come from the germline V gene. The CDR3 coding sequence is TGCGCCAGCAGCTTGGAGGGGGCAGCTGGCACCGGGGAGCTGTTTTTT. It encodes CASSLEGAAGTGELFF.

V and J are TRBV3-1 (or the pseudogene TRBV3-2) and TRBJ1-2; 7 nucleotides agree with TRBD1. Germline assignment: CDR1 LGHDT and CDR2 YNNKEL (reference sequence). The junction had 4 bases not matched to a gene; V was cut back by 5 bases and J by 4 bases. This CDR3 contains 13 residues. In DNA form, the CDR3 reads TGTGCCAGCAGCTCAGGGGGGACCTATGGCTACACCTTC. Amino acids: CASSSGGTYGYTF.

This clone showed up just once. The V and J genes are TRBV4-3 and TRBJ2-6, with D uncertain. Germline V gene sequence: CDR1 LGHNA, CDR2 YSLEER. This CDR3 region has 16 residues. Between the trimmed V and J ends, which lost 2 bases and 1 base, there was a span of 9 bases. The CDR3 DNA reads TGCGCCAGCAGCCAAAGTTTCGAGTCTGGGGCCAACGTCCTGACTTTC. This translates into CASSQSFESGANVLTF.

This chain connects TRBV7-2 to TRBJ2-7, with TRBD1 matching 9 bases. CDR1 is SGHTA and CDR2 is FQGNSA in the germline V gene. The CDR3 runs 15 residues. With 3 bases clipped from V and 5 bases from J, the junction kept 8 bases outside the gene matches. This CDR3 is CASSLDGTGTNEQYF. The CDR3 nucleotides are TGTGCCAGCAGCTTGGACGGGACAGGGACAAACGAGCAGTACTTC.

This rearrangement joins TRBV5-1 to TRBJ2-3, with D tentatively TRBD2 (6 bases). CDR3 length equals 13 residues. Per the germline V gene, CDR1 is SGHRS and CDR2 is YFSETQ. V lost 7 bases to trimming and J lost 4 bases, with 13 bases between them. The CDR3 is CASDDPGADTQYF. In DNA, the CDR3 is TGCGCCAGCGACGACCCGGGGGCAGATACGCAGTATTTT.

V is TRBV29-1 and J is TRBJ1-2; TRBD1 might be the D (5 bases). Trimming took off 4 bases at V and 3 bases at J, with 12 bases between the two ends. Germline CDR1 is SQVTM and CDR2 is ANQGSEA. The CDR3 extends over 13 amino acids. CDR3 region: CSVGMWGDYGYTF. The CDR3 nucleotides are TGCAGCGTTGGTATGTGGGGGGACTATGGCTACACCTTC.

This clone was seen many times. V usage is TRBV11-3 and J usage is TRBJ1-1; perhaps TRBD1 as D (5 bases). CDR1 SGHNT and CDR2 YENEEA come from the germline V gene. Trimming took off 5 bases at V and 4 bases at J, with 17 bases between the two ends. The CDR3 spans 15 residues. The CDR3 DNA is TGTGCCAGCAGCCAGCTGGCGGGGGGACCCACTGAAGCTTTCTTT. Translation: CASSQLAGGPTEAFF.

CDR3: CASSLYGSYEQFF. The CDR3 bases are TGTGCCAGCAGCTTATATGGGAGCTATGAGCAGTTCTTC. The chain uses TRBV7-8 and TRBJ2-1, with D maybe TRBD2 (5 bases). Trimming removed 2 bases at V and 8 bases at J, with 10 bases between. The CDR3 runs 13 residues. CDR1 is SGHVS and CDR2 is FQNEAQ in the germline V gene.

The rearrangement joins TRBV6-2 or TRBV6-3 to TRBJ1-1, with 9 bases identical to TRBD1. CDR3 length equals 15 residues. CDR1 and CDR2 (germline): MNHEY, SVGEGT. Trimming took 6 bases from V and 6 from J; bases not matched to a gene: 11. CDR3 coding DNA: TGTGCCAGCAGCCCACTGGGACAGGGAACCCCTGAAGCTTTCTTT. Its translation is CASSPLGQGTPEAFF.

The chain has TRBV29-1 and TRBJ1-2; D unresolved. In germline, CDR1 is SQVTM, CDR2 ANQGSEA. This CDR3 contains 12 residues. With 7 bases removed from V and 1 base from J, the gap between germline ends came to 10 bases. CDR3 nucleotides: TGCAGCGGCCTATTCGGTAACTATGGCTACACCTTC. Its translation: CSGLFGNYGYTF. Full variable domain (remainder filled in from reference TRBV29-1 and TRBJ1-2): SAVISQKPSRDICQRGTSLTIQCQVDSQVTMMFWYRQQPGQSLTLIATANQGSEATYESGFVIDKFPISRPNLTFSTLTVSNMSPEDSSIYLCSGLFGNYGYTFGSGTRLTVV.

The V gene is TRBV14, the J gene TRBJ2-7; 8 bases map to TRBD1. Germline V gene lookup returns CDR1 SGHDN and CDR2 FVKESK. The length of the CDR3 is 15 residues. After removal of 3 bases from V and 7 bases from J, the junction contained 11 bases not matched to a gene. The CDR3 region has the DNA TGTGCCAGCAGCCAGGGTCCTTACAGGGGGGAAGAGCAGTACGTC. Its translation is CASSQGPYRGEEQYV.

This clone showed up just a few times. CDR3 DNA sequence: TGTGCCACCAGTGGGAGCGCGGGAGGACAGCAGTATGGCTACACCTTC. Its protein is CATSGSAGGQQYGYTF. The chain joins TRBV24-1 to TRBJ1-2, with a tentative D call TRBD1 (6 bases). Germline CDR1 KGHDR, CDR2 SFDVKD. V lost 5 bases to trimming and J lost 5 bases, with 20 bases between them. The CDR3 runs to 16 residues.

The chain recombines TRBV7-2 with TRBJ1-2, with D perhaps TRBD1 (5 bases). This CDR3 is built from 11 residues. The germline V and J ends were trimmed by 8 bases and 8 bases, with 12 bases remaining between them. Germline lookup yields CDR1 SGHTA and CDR2 FQGNSA. The CDR3 sequence is CASSGGFGYTF. The CDR3 DNA follows: TGTGCCAGCTCCGGGGGGTTCGGCTACACCTTC.

The gene calls are TRBV2 and TRBJ1-2; a possible D gene is TRBD1 (6 bases). This CDR3 comprises 14 residues. Trimming took off 4 bases at V and 8 bases at J, with 17 bases between the two ends. Per germline, CDR1 SNHLY and CDR2 FYNNEI. The CDR3 loop is CASSVSGHALGYTF. In DNA form, the CDR3 reads TGTGCCAGCAGTGTCTCGGGACACGCTTTAGGCTACACCTTC.

The chain links TRBV6-6 to TRBJ2-1; D perhaps matches TRBD2 (5 bases). Trimming took 4 bases from V and 7 from J, leaving 8 bases between them. The V gene's germline CDR1 is MNHNY and CDR2 SVGAGI (reference sequence). The CDR3 spans 12 residues. The CDR3 DNA follows: TGTGCCAGCAGTTGGGAGACGAATGAGCAGTTCTTC. It is translated as CASSWETNEQFF.

The chain couples TRBV7-9 to TRBJ2-5; D might be TRBD1 (6 bases). The germline CDR1 and CDR2 sequences are SEHNR and FQNEAQ (reference sequence). The CDR3 loop spans 13 amino acids. V lost 6 bases and J lost 4, with 12 bases in between. In DNA, the CDR3 is TGTGCCAGCAGTACAGGGTTCGGAGAGACCCAGTACTTC. Encoded protein: CASSTGFGETQYF.

The chain couples TRBV2 to TRBJ2-6; maybe TRBD1 (6 bases). The V end lost 10 bases, the J end lost 2 bases, and 15 bases lay between the germline ends. This CDR3 has 15 residues. Germline CDR1 and CDR2: SNHLY and FYNNEI. As DNA, the CDR3 is TGTGCCACACAGGACAGTATTACTGGGGCCAACGTCCTGACTTTC. This translates into CATQDSITGANVLTF. The full variable domain, completed using reference TRBV2 and TRBJ2-6, is EPEVTQTPSHQVTQMGQEVILRCVPISNHLYFYWYRQILGQKVEFLVSFYNNEISEKSEIFDDQFSVERPDGSNFTLKIRSTKLEDSAMYFCATQDSITGANVLTFGAGSRLTVL.